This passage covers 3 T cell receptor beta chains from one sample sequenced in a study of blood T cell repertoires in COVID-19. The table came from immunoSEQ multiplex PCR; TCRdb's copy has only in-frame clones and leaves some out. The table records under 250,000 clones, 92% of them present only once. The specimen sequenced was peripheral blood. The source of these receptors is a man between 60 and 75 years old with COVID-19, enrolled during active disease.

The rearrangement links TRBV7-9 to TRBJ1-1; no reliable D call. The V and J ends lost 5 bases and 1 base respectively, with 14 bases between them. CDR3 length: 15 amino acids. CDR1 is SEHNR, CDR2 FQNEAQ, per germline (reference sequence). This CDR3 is CASSPGEGGNTEAFF. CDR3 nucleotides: TGTGCCAGCAGCCCAGGTGAAGGTGGGAACACTGAAGCTTTCTTT.

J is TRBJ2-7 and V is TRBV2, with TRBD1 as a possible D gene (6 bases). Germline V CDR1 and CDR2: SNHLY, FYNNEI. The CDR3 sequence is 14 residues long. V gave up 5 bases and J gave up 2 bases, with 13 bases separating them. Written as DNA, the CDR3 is TGTGCCAGCAGTCAGGACAGACCACCCTACGAGCAGTACTTC. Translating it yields CASSQDRPPYEQYF. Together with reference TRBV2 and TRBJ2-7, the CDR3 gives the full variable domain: EPEVTQTPSHQVTQMGQEVILRCVPISNHLYFYWYRQILGQKVEFLVSFYNNEISEKSEIFDDQFSVERPDGSNFTLKIRSTKLEDSAMYFCASSQDRPPYEQYFGPGTRLTVT.

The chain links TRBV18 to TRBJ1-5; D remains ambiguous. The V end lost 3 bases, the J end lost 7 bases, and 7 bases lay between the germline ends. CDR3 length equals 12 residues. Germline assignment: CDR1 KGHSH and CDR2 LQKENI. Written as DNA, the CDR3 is TGTGCCAGCTCACCTGGCTTGCAGCCCCAGCATTTT. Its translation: CASSPGLQPQHF.